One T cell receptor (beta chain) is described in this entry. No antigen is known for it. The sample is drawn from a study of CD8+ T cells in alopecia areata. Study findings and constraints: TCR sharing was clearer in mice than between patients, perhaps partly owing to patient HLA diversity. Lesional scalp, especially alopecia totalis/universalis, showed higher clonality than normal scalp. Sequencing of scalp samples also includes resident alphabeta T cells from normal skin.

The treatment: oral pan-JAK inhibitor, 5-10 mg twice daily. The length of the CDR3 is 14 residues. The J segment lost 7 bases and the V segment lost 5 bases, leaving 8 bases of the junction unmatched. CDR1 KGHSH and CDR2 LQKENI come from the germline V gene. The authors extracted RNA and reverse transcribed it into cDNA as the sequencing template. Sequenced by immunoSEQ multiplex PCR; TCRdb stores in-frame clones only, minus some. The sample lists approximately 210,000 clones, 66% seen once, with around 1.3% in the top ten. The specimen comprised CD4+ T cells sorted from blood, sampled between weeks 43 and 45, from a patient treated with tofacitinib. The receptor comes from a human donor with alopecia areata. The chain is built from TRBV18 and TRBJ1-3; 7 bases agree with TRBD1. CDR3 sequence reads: CASSAQGPGNTIYF. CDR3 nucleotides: TGTGCCAGCTCAGCACAGGGGCCAGGGAACACCATATATTTT.